Presented here are 6 T cell receptor beta chains from one specimen sequenced in a study of patients and donors after allogeneic stem cell transplantation. One entry per CDR3 protein, called by TCRdb with MiXCR from the RT-PCR reads. The data contain some 10,000 distinct CDR3 sequences, 22% of them singletons. What was sequenced was blood, either unsorted or a sorted T cell fraction (not recorded which). The receptor set was obtained from a human donor who was either an allogeneic HSCT recipient or a stem cell or donor lymphocyte infusion donor (not recorded which). It is not recorded whose cells these are; they may come from a transplant donor.

V and J are TRBV10-3 and TRBJ1-2; D unresolved. The germline gives CDR1 ENHRY, CDR2 SYGVKD. V was trimmed by 2 bases and J by 2 bases, leaving 6 bases between them. The CDR3 length is 13 residues. The DNA of the CDR3 is TGTGCCATCAGTGAGCTCGAGAACTATGGCTACACCTTC. The encoded protein is CAISELENYGYTF.

The chain uses TRBV5-1 and TRBJ1-1, with D possibly matching TRBD1 (6 bases). The CDR3 is made up of 16 amino acids. Germline V lookup: CDR1 SGHRS, CDR2 YFSETQ. V was shortened by 3 bases and J by 0 bases, with 15 bases between the two germline ends. The CDR3 sequence: CASSSRVGGLNTEAFF. The CDR3 DNA reads TGCGCCAGCAGCTCCCGAGTCGGGGGGCTGAACACTGAAGCTTTCTTT.

The table lists this clonotype with many counts. The V and J genes are TRBV18 and TRBJ2-5; the D gene is possibly TRBD1 (5 bases). The CDR3 has 15 amino acids. The ends were cut back, 1 base at V and 4 bases at J, with 13 bases in the middle. CDR1 is KGHSH, CDR2 LQKENI, per germline. CDR3 nucleotide sequence: TGTGCCAGCTCACCACGTCGCTCTCAGGGAGAGACCCAGTACTTC. Protein product: CASSPRRSQGETQYF.

CDR3 sequence: CASSRTTGGSTGELFF. The DNA of the CDR3 is TGTGCCAGCAGCCGAACGACAGGGGGCTCCACCGGGGAGCTGTTTTTT. The chain links TRBV7-9 to TRBJ2-2, with TRBD1 matching over 10 bases. The CDR3 is 16 amino acids. The germline gives CDR1 SEHNR, CDR2 FQNEAQ (reference sequence). After removal of 5 bases from V and 4 bases from J, the junction contained 7 bases not matched to a gene. Looking up the rest from reference TRBV7-9 and TRBJ2-2 gives the full variable domain: DTGVSQNPRHKITKRGQNVTFRCDPISEHNRLYWYRQTLGQGPEFLTYFQNEAQLEKSRLLSDRFSAERPKGSFSTLEIQRTEQGDSAMYLCASSRTTGGSTGELFFGEGSRLTVL.

The rearrangement links TRBV5-1 to TRBJ2-3; D is undetermined. Trimming removed 2 bases at V and 2 bases at J, with 12 bases between. The CDR3 consists of 15 residues. Germline V gene sequence: CDR1 SGHRS, CDR2 YFSETQ. The CDR3 DNA sequence: TGCGCCAGCAGCTTCGTCGGCGGAGCCACAGATACGCAGTATTTT. Its protein is CASSFVGGATDTQYF. Full variable domain (rest looked up from reference TRBV5-1 and TRBJ2-3): KAGVTQTPRYLIKTRGQQVTLSCSPISGHRSVSWYQQTPGQGLQFLFEYFSETQRNKGNFPGRFSGRQFSNSRSEMNVSTLELGDSALYLCASSFVGGATDTQYFGPGTRLTVL.

This clonotype was detected many times. V is TRBV5-1 and J is TRBJ2-1; 15 bases agree with TRBD2. Germline V gene data show CDR1 as SGHRS and CDR2 as YFSETQ. This CDR3 is 16 amino acids long. V shed 4 bases, J shed 7 bases, and the junction held 6 bases outside the gene matches. The CDR3 here is CASSRTSGGARNEQFF. The CDR3 coding sequence is TGCGCCAGCAGCCGGACTAGCGGGGGGGCCAGGAATGAGCAGTTCTTC.